This T cell receptor beta chain was recorded in a study of beta chain features in type 1 diabetes. This clone has more than one count but fewer than ten. Reverse transcription of all isolated RNA meant that expressed TCRB transcripts were sequenced. Sequencing was performed with immunoSEQ multiplex PCR; in TCRdb, only in-frame clones are kept and a portion is missing. The sample includes 500,000 to 700,000 clones, about 16% of them seen just once. Germline V gives CDR1 SGHTA, CDR2 FQGTGA. This CDR3 has 21 amino acids. J was trimmed by 0 bases and V by 0 bases; bases with no gene match: 17. J is TRBJ2-7 and V is TRBV7-3; 10 nucleotides agree with TRBD2. Material for sequencing was naive CD4+ T cells from blood. This sequence originates from a man between 18 and 29 years old in good health. The CDR3 DNA is TGTGCCAGCAGCTTAACGATCATGCTGGCTAGCGGGAGTTTTAGCTCCTACGAGCAGTACTTC. Its protein product is CASSLTIMLASGSFSSYEQYF.